The 31 T cell receptor beta chains reported below all come from one sample, sequenced in a study of T cell responses to AZD1222 COVID-19 vaccine. Sequencing was performed with immunoSEQ multiplex PCR; in TCRdb, only in-frame clones are kept and a portion is missing. The sample includes around 190,000 clones, around 88% seen only once; the top ten take less than 0.55%. Sequenced here: peripheral blood, sampled on day 0 of AZD1222 vaccination. All receptors come from an adult in good health.

This sequence joins TRBV24-1 and TRBJ2-5, with a possible D match to TRBD1 (5 bases). V lost 8 bases, J lost 3 bases, and 15 bases lay in between. The germline gives CDR1 KGHDR, CDR2 SFDVKD. The CDR3 spans 14 residues. The CDR3 region has the DNA TGTGCCACCACCCCTTTCAGGGCAGAAGAGACCCAGTACTTC. Protein: CATTPFRAEETQYF.

This chain uses TRBV19 with TRBJ1-1; weak D call: TRBD1 (6 bases). Trimming removed 5 bases from V and 10 bases from J, with 20 bases in between. The CDR3 has 14 amino acids. Germline V gene sequence: CDR1 LNHDA, CDR2 SQIVND (reference sequence). CDR3: CASSPTGSPAGAFF. The CDR3 region has the DNA TGTGCCAGTAGTCCCACAGGGTCCCCCGCTGGAGCTTTCTTT.

The V call is TRBV7-9, the J call TRBJ1-1; D is unclear. The germline V gene has CDR1 SEHNR and CDR2 FQNEAQ (reference sequence). The CDR3 has 13 residues. The ends were cut back, 5 bases at V and 0 bases at J, with 7 bases in the middle. The CDR3 DNA follows: TGTGCCAGCAGCCAATACATGAACACTGAAGCTTTCTTT. Translation: CASSQYMNTEAFF.

This clone was seen a single time. V usage is TRBV5-1 and J usage is TRBJ2-7, with 10 bases matching TRBD1. The germline CDR1 and CDR2 sequences are SGHRS and YFSETQ. V gave up 1 base and J gave up 2 bases; unmatched junction bases: 3. The CDR3 is 15 residues long. Written as DNA, the CDR3 is TGCGCCAGCAGCTTGATCGGGACAGGGGCCTACGAGCAGTACTTC. Translated: CASSLIGTGAYEQYF.

The chain joins TRBV5-1 to TRBJ1-2, with a tentative D call TRBD1 (6 bases). Trimming removed 4 bases at V and 3 bases at J, with 16 bases between. CDR1 is SGHRS and CDR2 is YFSETQ in the germline V gene. This CDR3 is 15 amino acids long. The CDR3 coding sequence is TGCGCCAGCAGCCCCGGGGGGCAGGCAGACTATGGCTACACCTTC. Translating gives CASSPGGQADYGYTF.

The J gene is TRBJ1-3, the V gene TRBV5-4; possible D gene TRBD1, 5 bases. This CDR3 has 15 residues. The V end lost 0 bases, the J end lost 4 bases, and 11 bases lay between the germline ends. In germline, CDR1 is SGHNT, CDR2 YYREEE (reference sequence). DNA for the CDR3: TGTGCCAGCAGCTTGGCGGGGGTACAGGGAAACACCATATATTTT. Translating gives CASSLAGVQGNTIYF.

V usage is TRBV6-1 and J usage is TRBJ1-2; D not resolved. Between the trimmed V and J ends, which lost 0 bases and 6 bases, there was a span of 11 bases. Per the germline V gene, CDR1 is MNHNS and CDR2 is SASEGT. The CDR3 loop spans 14 amino acids. DNA for the CDR3: TGTGCCAGCAGTGAAGCTGATCGCCTAAATGGCTACACCTTC. Translating gives CASSEADRLNGYTF.

This chain joins TRBV5-4 and TRBJ1-6; TRBD1 is a possible D gene (5 bases). This CDR3 is built from 16 residues. Germline CDR1 and CDR2: SGHNT and YYREEE (reference sequence). V was clipped by 5 bases and J by 8 bases, with 20 bases between them. DNA of the CDR3: TGTGCCAGCAGATCCGGGGGACTCGAGGGCTATTCACCCCTCCACTTT. This gives the protein CASRSGGLEGYSPLHF.

The rearrangement joins TRBV28 to TRBJ1-4; D remains unclear. The germline V and J ends were trimmed by 4 bases and 7 bases, with 10 bases remaining between them. Germline V gives CDR1 MDHEN, CDR2 SYDVKM. The CDR3 sequence is 13 residues long. The CDR3 loop is CASSSPSFEKLFF. CDR3 sequence (DNA): TGTGCCAGCAGTTCCCCCAGCTTTGAAAAACTGTTTTTT.

This chain connects TRBV30 to TRBJ1-1; D is unresolved. Trimming removed 0 bases at V and 5 bases at J, with 13 bases between. The CDR3 consists of 14 residues. Germline loops: CDR1 GTSNPN, CDR2 SVGIG (reference sequence). Here the CDR3 reads CAWSVWRMGTEAFF. DNA of the CDR3: TGTGCCTGGAGTGTTTGGAGGATGGGGACTGAAGCTTTCTTT. The full variable domain, rest sourced from reference TRBV30 and TRBJ1-1, is SQTIHQWPATLVQPVGSPLSLECTVEGTSNPNLYWYRQAAGRGLQLLFYSVGIGQISSEVPQNLSASRPQDRQFILSSKKLLLSDSGFYLCAWSVWRMGTEAFFGQGTRLTVV.

This clone was seen more than once but under ten times. The same CDR3 can be traced to other DNA sequences in this sample. This chain uses TRBV12-5 with TRBJ1-1; no reliable D call. The CDR3 is 13 residues long. Looked up from germline, CDR1 is LGHNT and CDR2 is FRNRAP. Trimming left V 1 base short and J 1 base short, with 4 bases between. The CDR3, as DNA: TGTGCTAGTGGTTTGGGACCGAACACTGAAGCTTTCTTT. Translating gives CASGLGPNTEAFF. Complete variable domain (other parts from reference TRBV12-5 and TRBJ1-1): DARVTQTPRHKVTEMGQEVTMRCQPILGHNTVFWYRQTMMQGLELLAYFRNRAPLDDSGMPKDRFSAEMPDATLATLKIQPSEPRDSAVYFCASGLGPNTEAFFGQGTRLTVV.

The V call is TRBV2, the J call TRBJ1-5, with TRBD1 matching 7 bases. This CDR3 has 14 amino acids. Germline lookup yields CDR1 SNHLY and CDR2 FYNNEI. V lost 4 bases, J lost 4 bases, and 4 bases stayed unmatched. The CDR3 region is CASSAGQANQPQHF. The CDR3 nucleotides are TGTGCCAGCAGTGCTGGACAGGCGAATCAGCCCCAGCATTTT.

This rearrangement joins TRBV13 to TRBJ1-1; 7 bases are a match to TRBD1. Per the germline V gene, CDR1 is PRHDT and CDR2 is FYEKMQ (reference sequence). J gave up 11 bases and V 5 bases, and 8 bases lay outside the gene matches. This CDR3 has 12 residues. Here the CDR3 DNA reads TGTGCCAGCAGCCTAGACAGGGTAATGGCTTTCTTT. It is translated as CASSLDRVMAFF.

V usage is TRBV28 and J usage is TRBJ2-7; D is perhaps TRBD1 or TRBD2 (6 bases each). Germline V gives CDR1 MDHEN, CDR2 SYDVKM. This CDR3 is 14 amino acids long. V lost 1 base, J lost 4 bases, and 11 bases lay in between. The CDR3 protein is CASSLSGAEYEQYF. The DNA of the CDR3 is TGTGCCAGCAGTTTATCGGGGGCAGAATACGAGCAGTACTTC.

The chain combines TRBV30 with TRBJ1-2; D gene unclear. V was clipped by 0 bases and J by 7 bases, with 6 bases between them. This CDR3 has 11 amino acids. Germline CDR1 and CDR2: GTSNPN and SVGIG (reference sequence). The CDR3 DNA reads as TGTGCCTGGAGTGTCATCGGTGGCTACACCTTC. This codes for CAWSVIGGYTF.

The gene calls are TRBV3-1 (or the pseudogene TRBV3-2) and TRBJ2-1; tentative D call: TRBD2 (6 bases). Trimming shortened V by 6 bases and J by 1 base, and 7 bases separated the two germline ends. The germline V gene has CDR1 LGHDT and CDR2 YNNKEL (reference sequence). The CDR3 sequence is 13 residues long. The CDR3 region has the DNA TGTGCCAGCAGACGGGGGTCCTACAATGAGCAGTTCTTC. Its translation: CASRRGSYNEQFF.

This clone showed up just once. This sequence joins TRBV5-5 and TRBJ2-3; 7 positions agree with TRBD2. The germline gives CDR1 SGHKS, CDR2 YYEKEE (reference sequence). V lost 1 base to trimming and J lost 4 bases; unmatched junction nucleotides: 6. The CDR3 length is 15 residues. CDR3 nucleotide sequence: TGTGCCAGCAGCTTGTTTCGGGGGGAGCCAGATACGCAGTATTTT. This translates into CASSLFRGEPDTQYF.

This chain links TRBV9 with TRBJ2-3; possibly TRBD2 for D (5 bases). The CDR3 covers 16 residues. Trimming removed 0 bases at V and 2 bases at J, with 13 bases between. Germline V gene lookup returns CDR1 SGDLS and CDR2 YYNGEE. DNA of the CDR3: TGTGCCAGCAGCGTAGCGGAGCGGTTATACACAGATACGCAGTATTTT. Its protein product is CASSVAERLYTDTQYF.

The chain recombines TRBV18 with TRBJ2-1; tentative D call: TRBD1 (6 bases). Germline V gives CDR1 KGHSH, CDR2 LQKENI. The CDR3 has 15 amino acids. V was pared by 3 bases and J by 2 bases, with 11 bases between. The CDR3 loop is CASSPDRPPYNEQFF. The DNA of the CDR3 is TGTGCCAGCTCACCGGACAGACCCCCCTACAATGAGCAGTTCTTC.

The chain has TRBV7-9 and TRBJ2-7; D is uncertain. V lost 7 bases and J lost 4, with 8 bases in between. From germline, CDR1 is SEHNR and CDR2 FQNEAQ (reference sequence). The CDR3 is 11 amino acids. CDR3 nucleotide sequence: TGTGCCAGCACCGATGTATACGAGCAGTACTTC. Amino acids: CASTDVYEQYF.

The gene calls are TRBV6-5 and TRBJ2-5; tentatively, D is TRBD2 (5 bases). CDR3 length: 13 residues. V shed 5 bases and J shed 2 bases, with 9 bases lying between them. The germline CDR1 and CDR2 sequences are MNHEY and SVGAGI. In DNA form, the CDR3 reads TGTGCCAGCAGTCCGGGATTACAAGAGACCCAGTACTTC. Translation: CASSPGLQETQYF.

This clone has only one observation. An end of the junction differs from the germline gene, which may be a read error. V gene TRBV3-1 (or the pseudogene TRBV3-2) combines with J gene TRBJ2-7; D might be TRBD2 (8 bases). The CDR3 is 20 amino acids. CDR1 is LGHDT, CDR2 YNNKEL, per germline (reference sequence). CDR3 coding DNA: TGTGCCAGCAGCCAAGACTCGACAGGGAGGCTTAGCGGGAAGCTCCTACGAGCAGACTTC. Its translation: CASSQDSTGRLSGKLLRADF.

This chain links TRBV30 with TRBJ2-3, with 12 bases aligning to TRBD1. The ends lost 5 bases at V and 5 bases at J; junction bases unmatched: 5. Germline V gene data show CDR1 as GTSNPN and CDR2 as SVGIG (reference sequence). The CDR3 spans 14 residues. This chain's CDR3 is CAWGTGGGIDTQYF. CDR3 sequence (DNA): TGTGCCTGGGGGACAGGGGGCGGGATAGATACGCAGTATTTT.

The chain is built from TRBV4-3 and TRBJ1-2; a weak D match, TRBD1 (6 bases). The germline CDR1 and CDR2 sequences are LGHNA and YSLEER. The CDR3 covers 14 residues. The V end lost 3 bases, the J end lost 6 bases, and 14 bases lay between the germline ends. CDR3 protein: CASSHWEWGHGYTF. In nucleotides, the CDR3 is TGCGCCAGCAGCCACTGGGAATGGGGGCATGGCTACACCTTC.

V and J are TRBV2 and TRBJ2-5; maybe TRBD2 (6 bases). The CDR3 covers 14 residues. V shed 1 base and J shed 1 base, with 7 bases lying between them. Per germline, CDR1 SNHLY and CDR2 FYNNEI. The CDR3 region is CASSEGRAQETQYF. CDR3 sequence (DNA): TGTGCCAGCAGTGAAGGGAGGGCCCAAGAGACCCAGTACTTC.

This rearrangement joins TRBV28 to TRBJ1-5, with TRBD1 as a possible D gene (5 bases). V lost 3 bases and J 4 bases, leaving 13 bases between the germline ends. The V gene's germline CDR1 is MDHEN and CDR2 SYDVKM. The CDR3 has 15 residues. The CDR3 loop reads CASSFEGVTNQPQHF. The CDR3, as DNA: TGTGCCAGCAGTTTTGAAGGGGTTACAAATCAGCCCCAGCATTTT.

The gene calls are TRBV11-3 and TRBJ2-1; 10 positions match TRBD2. The CDR3 is 13 amino acids. J gave up 9 bases and V 4 bases, and 3 bases lay outside the gene matches. Germline-derived CDR1 and CDR2 are SGHNT and YENEEA. In DNA form, the CDR3 reads TGTGCCAGCAGCTCACGGACTAGCGGTGAGCAGTTCTTC. Translating it yields CASSSRTSGEQFF.

The rearrangement links TRBV11-1 to TRBJ2-2; 7 bases fit TRBD1. The V and J ends lost 4 bases and 3 bases, in that order; junction bases with no gene match: 8. Germline CDR1 is SGHAT and CDR2 is FQDESV (reference sequence). The CDR3 is 16 residues long. The chain's CDR3 is CASSSLTGFDTGELFF. CDR3 nucleotides: TGTGCCAGCAGCTCCCTGACAGGGTTTGACACCGGGGAGCTGTTTTTT. Filled out from reference TRBV11-1 and TRBJ2-2, the complete variable domain reads EAEVAQSPRYKITEKSQAVAFWCDPISGHATLYWYRQILGQGPELLVQFQDESVVDDSQLPKDRFSAERLKGVDSTLKIQPAELGDSAMYLCASSSLTGFDTGELFFGEGSRLTVL.

The J gene is TRBJ2-3, the V gene TRBV28; 7 bases map to TRBD2. Losses at the gene ends were 1 base for V and 2 bases for J; bases not matched to a gene: 6. This CDR3 has 16 amino acids. Germline V gives CDR1 MDHEN, CDR2 SYDVKM. CDR3 in amino acids: CASSLSRAGSTDTQYF. The CDR3 bases are TGTGCCAGCAGTTTATCCCGAGCGGGGTCCACAGATACGCAGTATTTT.

This chain connects TRBV11-3 to TRBJ2-7; D is uncertain. The CDR3 has 13 amino acids. V dropped 4 bases and J dropped 7 bases, with 14 bases sitting between them. The germline V gene encodes CDR1 SGHNT and CDR2 YENEEA. The CDR3 region is CASSSRGAREQYF. The CDR3 DNA follows: TGTGCCAGCAGCTCACGAGGCGCTAGAGAGCAGTACTTC.

This chain uses TRBV24-1 with TRBJ1-3, with a weak D call TRBD1 (6 bases). Looked up from germline, CDR1 is KGHDR and CDR2 is SFDVKD. CDR3 size: 17 residues. Trimming shortened V by 9 bases and J by 0 bases, and 20 bases separated the two germline ends. CDR3 bases: TGTGCCACCTCACACCGAGGACAGATCCGCTCTGGAAACACCATATATTTT. Translating gives CATSHRGQIRSGNTIYF.